This T cell receptor (beta chain) was observed in a study of T-cell memory formation after mild COVID-19. TCRdb reprocessed the 5' RACE reads via MiXCR and lists one record per CDR3 protein. This table holds about 400,000 distinct CDR3 sequences, less than 25% found once. The germline V gene has CDR1 PRHDT and CDR2 FYEKMQ (reference sequence). J lost 3 bases, V lost 1 base, and 5 bases had no gene match. This CDR3 region has 15 residues. The sequenced sample was PBMCs or a T cell subset sorted from them (not recorded which). This chain links TRBV13 with TRBJ2-7; 8 bases map to TRBD2. This receptor was identified in an adult woman who had mild COVID-19 (a few samples of this study predate the infection). Cell type and time point are not known. The CDR3 DNA is TGTGCCAGCAGCTTAGCGGTAGCGGGGTTCTACGAGCAGTACTTC. Translating it yields CASSLAVAGFYEQYF.